These T cell receptor beta chains were read from a single sample in a study of T cells in localized non-small cell lung cancer. The data were produced by immunoSEQ multiplex PCR, yet TCRdb's version contains in-frame clones alone and is incomplete. This sample has about 24,000 clones, with approximately 91% found just once. The specimen was peripheral blood, collected before any cancer treatment. These receptors all stem from a man aged 40 to 69 with stage I squamous cell lung carcinoma. Each CDR3 is given with its conserved first and last residue. A D gene is named only where the DNA matches it firmly. Clone size is stated in some rows and not others, as once, few, many or a class when expanded.

>.|TRBV10-3|TRBJ1-3|.
CAISDPGLVGNTIYF
TGTGCCATCAGTGACCCAGGGCTAGTTGGAAACACCATATATTTT
>TRBD1|TRBV14|TRBJ1-2|.
CASSVSGQTYYGYTF
TGTGCCAGCAGCGTTTCGGGACAGACTTACTATGGCTACACCTTC
>.|TRBV27|TRBJ2-1|once
CASSWSQGRSEQFF
TGTGCCAGCAGTTGGAGTCAGGGAAGGAGTGAGCAGTTCTTC
>.|TRBV6-1|TRBJ1-1|few
CASVAGLNTEAFF
TGTGCCAGCGTAGCGGGCTTGAACACTGAAGCTTTCTTT
>TRBD2|TRBV9|TRBJ2-1|once
CASSRRASGGARLSYNEQFF
TGTGCCAGCTCACGTAGGGCTAGCGGGGGGGCAAGGTTATCCTACAATGAGCAGTTCTTC
>.|TRBV7-2|TRBJ1-3|.
CASSLPQGNTIYF
TGTGCCAGCAGCCTACCACAGGGAAACACCATATATTTT
>.|TRBV30|TRBJ1-6|.
CAWSGPNYNSPLHF
TGTGCCTGGAGCGGTCCTAACTATAATTCACCCCTCCACTTT
>.|TRBV12-5|TRBJ1-1|.
CASGLVQGTEAFF
TGTGCTAGTGGTTTGGTACAAGGCACTGAAGCTTTCTTT
>.|TRBV10-3|TRBJ1-3|once
CAISAGGFGNTIYF
TGTGCCATCAGTGCGGGGGGCTTTGGAAACACCATATATTTT
>TRBD1|TRBV28|TRBJ1-2|.
CASSHQLGTDGYTF
TGTGCCAGCAGTCATCAACTTGGGACAGATGGCTACACCTTC
>.|TRBV5-1|TRBJ1-3|.
CASSRTASGNTIYF
TGCGCCAGCAGCCGGACAGCCTCTGGAAACACCATATATTTT
>.|TRBV13|TRBJ1-1|.
CASSSDRNTEAFF
TGTGCCAGCAGCTCGGACCGTAACACTGAAGCTTTCTTT
>.|TRBV7-9|TRBJ1-6|.
CASSPRGPATAPLHF
TGTGCCAGCAGCCCCCGCGGCCCAGCGACGGCTCCCCTCCACTTT
>.|TRBV11-2|TRBJ2-1|.
CASSSGIYNEQFF
TGTGCCAGCAGCTCCGGGATCTACAATGAGCAGTTCTTC